A single sample is the source of the 26 T cell receptor beta chains below, sequenced in a study of shared clonotypes between healthy human individuals (dated by TCRdb to 2018 to 2021). Library method: the immunoSEQ multiplex PCR assay. Held by TCRdb, this immuneACCESS table contains in-frame sequences only and omits some clones. Under half of the omission traces to an unresolved V gene where checked; the cause of the rest is unknown. For this sample there are 2 million to 2.5 million clones; approximately 96% appear just once. Over 0.1% of the sample goes to the ten largest clones. Sequencing was done on a sample of naive CD4+ T cells sorted from blood. This specimen's cell subset or site label, per the study, means: CD45RA+ positively selected. These receptors were obtained from a man aged 18 to 30 in good health.

The V call is TRBV10-3, the J call TRBJ2-5; a possible D gene is TRBD1 (6 bases). Germline V gene sequence: CDR1 ENHRY, CDR2 SYGVKD. V was shortened by 7 bases and J by 1 base, with 10 bases between the two germline ends. The CDR3 consists of 13 residues. The CDR3 nucleotides are TGTGCCATCACCGACAGGCCCCAAGAGACCCAGTACTTC. Encoded protein: CAITDRPQETQYF.

This clone was picked up one time. The genes are TRBV7-2 and TRBJ2-7, with 7 bases that match TRBD1. The CDR3 contains 14 residues. Germline V gives CDR1 SGHTA, CDR2 FQGNSA. V lost 5 bases, J lost 3 bases, and 7 bases stayed unmatched. CDR3 loop: CASSRLTGLYEQYF. The CDR3 region has the DNA TGTGCCAGCAGCCGGCTGACAGGGCTCTACGAGCAGTACTTC. Combining the CDR3 with reference TRBV7-2 and TRBJ2-7 gives the whole variable domain GAGVSQSPSNKVTEKGKDVELRCDPISGHTALYWYRQSLGQGLEFLIYFQGNSAPDKSGLPSDRFSAERTGGSVSTLTIQRTQQEDSAVYLCASSRLTGLYEQYFGPGTRLTVT.

The rearrangement links TRBV5-6 to TRBJ1-1, with 7 nucleotides matching TRBD1. Trimming at V came to 2 bases and at J to 6 bases, leaving 7 bases not matched to a gene. Germline V CDR1 and CDR2: SGHDT, YYEEEE. CDR3 length: 14 residues. The CDR3: CASSLSHDRAEAFF. For the CDR3, the DNA is TGTGCCAGCAGCTTATCCCACGACAGGGCTGAAGCTTTCTTT.

The J gene is TRBJ1-1, the V gene TRBV11-1; unclear D gene. V was trimmed by 2 bases and J by 4 bases, leaving 11 bases between them. Germline assignment: CDR1 SGHAT and CDR2 FQDESV (reference sequence). This CDR3 has 14 residues. DNA of the CDR3: TGTGCCAGCAGCTTAAAGATTTTGGGCACTGAAGCTTTCTTT. It translates to CASSLKILGTEAFF.

The chain joins TRBV18 to TRBJ1-2; maybe TRBD1 (6 bases). Germline assignment: CDR1 KGHSH and CDR2 LQKENI. The CDR3 is 15 residues long. V lost 2 bases to trimming and J lost 8 bases, with 18 bases between them. The CDR3 protein is CASSPGLKGDGGYTF. Written as DNA, the CDR3 is TGTGCCAGCTCACCAGGGCTTAAGGGGGACGGCGGCTACACCTTC.

The chain joins TRBV6-5 to TRBJ2-2; tentatively, D is TRBD1 (6 bases). CDR1 and CDR2 from the germline V gene are MNHEY and SVGAGI. The V gene lost 6 bases and the J gene lost 1 base, with 12 bases spanning the gap. This CDR3 contains 15 residues. The CDR3 here is CASRPPGQNTGELFF. Written as DNA, the CDR3 is TGTGCCAGCAGACCGCCGGGACAGAACACCGGGGAGCTGTTTTTT.

As regards this clone: This same CDR3 is encoded by further DNA sequences in the sample. The chain uses TRBV18 and TRBJ2-1, with TRBD2 identical over 9 bases. The germline V gene has CDR1 KGHSH and CDR2 LQKENI. Trimming cost V 0 bases and J 2 bases; bases outside gene matches: 2. This CDR3 comprises 16 residues. DNA of the CDR3: TGTGCCAGCTCACCACCGAGCGGGGGGACCTACAATGAGCAGTTCTTC. It is translated as CASSPPSGGTYNEQFF. Based on the CDR3 plus reference TRBV18 and TRBJ2-1, the full variable domain is NAGVMQNPRHLVRRRGQEARLRCSPMKGHSHVYWYRQLPEEGLKFMVYLQKENIIDESGMPKERFSAEFPKEGPSILRIQQVVRGDSAAYFCASSPPSGGTYNEQFFGPGTRLTVL.

The V and J genes are TRBV28 and TRBJ2-3; a possible D gene is TRBD2 (5 bases). Trimming removed 2 bases at V and 0 bases at J, with 15 bases between. The CDR3 is made up of 17 amino acids. Germline V gives CDR1 MDHEN, CDR2 SYDVKM. CDR3 sequence (DNA): TGTGCCAGCAGTTTAAGCTACGGGGTTATTAGCACAGATACGCAGTATTTT. It encodes CASSLSYGVISTDTQYF.

The V gene is TRBV25-1, the J gene TRBJ1-6; no reliable D call. Germline V gene lookup returns CDR1 MGHDK and CDR2 SYGVNS. With 3 bases removed from V and 4 bases from J, the gap between germline ends came to 13 bases. This CDR3 contains 16 residues. In DNA form, the CDR3 reads TGTGCCAGCAGTGAGGGATCCGGGGAATATAATTCACCCCTCCACTTT. It specifies CASSEGSGEYNSPLHF.

This chain links TRBV6-6 with TRBJ1-1, with D maybe TRBD1 (6 bases). V was trimmed by 6 bases and J by 1 base, leaving 15 bases between them. Germline CDR1 MNHNY, CDR2 SVGAGI (reference sequence). This CDR3 has 15 amino acids. The CDR3 region has the DNA TGTGCCAGCAGCCCGGTAAGGGGGAGGAACACTGAAGCTTTCTTT. Translating gives CASSPVRGRNTEAFF.

To note about this clone: At the DNA level, this CDR3 is encoded by other sequences in the same sample as well. This chain connects TRBV9 to TRBJ2-2; the D is unclear. Germline V CDR1 and CDR2: SGDLS, YYNGEE. V was shortened by 2 bases and J by 1 base, with 6 bases between the two germline ends. The CDR3 is 14 residues long. The CDR3 region is CASSVSVNTGELFF. The CDR3 DNA reads TGTGCCAGCAGCGTTTCTGTGAACACCGGGGAGCTGTTTTTT.

This chain's CDR3 is CASSASGSGEQYF. CDR3 DNA: TGTGCCAGCAGTGCTAGCGGGAGTGGTGAGCAGTACTTC. This chain links TRBV25-1 with TRBJ2-7; 10 bases map to TRBD2. Germline values: CDR1 MGHDK, CDR2 SYGVNS. V trimming: 4 bases; J trimming: 7 bases; junction bases outside the gene matches: 4. There are 13 residues in the CDR3.

The rearrangement joins TRBV30 to TRBJ2-5; perhaps TRBD1 as D (5 bases). This CDR3 comprises 11 residues. Germline V gene data show CDR1 as GTSNPN and CDR2 as SVGIG (reference sequence). V was cut by 5 bases and J by 5 bases, with 9 bases left in between. CDR3 amino acids: CAWDRWETQYF. The CDR3 DNA is TGTGCCTGGGACAGATGGGAGACCCAGTACTTC.

Remarks on this clone: The sample holds other DNA sequences that translate to the same CDR3. This CDR3 is CASTPDRNTEAFF. The DNA for the CDR3 is TGTGCCAGCACCCCTGACAGAAACACTGAAGCTTTCTTT. The chain is built from TRBV2 and TRBJ1-1, with D possibly matching TRBD1 (5 bases). V was trimmed by 7 bases and J by 2 bases, leaving 11 bases between them. The CDR3 is 13 amino acids. Germline V gene sequence: CDR1 SNHLY, CDR2 FYNNEI.

V is TRBV27 and J is TRBJ1-3; 7 positions agree with TRBD1. Germline-derived CDR1 and CDR2 are MNHEY and SMNVEV (reference sequence). J was trimmed by 0 bases and V by 6 bases; bases with no gene match: 5. This CDR3 has 15 residues. DNA for the CDR3: TGTGCCAGCAGCAGACAGGGAATCTCTGGAAACACCATATATTTT. Translated, it gives CASSRQGISGNTIYF.

The chain links TRBV4-1 to TRBJ2-3; 7 bases line up with TRBD2. Trimming took 2 bases from V and 1 from J; bases not matched to a gene: 0. Germline lookup yields CDR1 MGHRA and CDR2 YSYEKL. CDR3 length equals 14 residues. CDR3 region: CASSQLAGTDTQYF. The CDR3 coding sequence is TGCGCCAGCAGCCAACTAGCGGGCACAGATACGCAGTATTTT.

A word on this clone: At one end, the junction sequence differs from germline, possibly due to a read error. V and J are TRBV28 and TRBJ1-1, with 8 bases matching TRBD1. The CDR3 spans 13 residues. CDR1 and CDR2 from the germline V gene are MDHEN and SYDVKM. This chain's CDR3 is CASSFGDRPELVF. The CDR3 nucleotides are TGTGCCAGCAGTTTCGGGGACAGGCCGGAGTTGGTCTTT.

The chain uses TRBV5-1 and TRBJ2-5; 7 bases map to TRBD1. The assigned J gene may be wrong: the sequence end matches TRBJ2-7 better. This CDR3 has 14 residues. The V gene's germline CDR1 is SGHRS and CDR2 YFSETQ. For the CDR3, the DNA is TGCGCCAGCAGCTTCGGGCAGGGGGTCTACGAGCAGTACTTC. Translation gives CASSFGQGVYEQYF.

The count of this clone is one. The chain carries TRBV7-9 and TRBJ2-1; TRBD2 matches at 9 bases. The CDR3 totals 15 residues. V dropped 1 base and J dropped 7; count of bases not matched to a gene: 5. Per the germline V gene, CDR1 is SEHNR and CDR2 is FQNEAQ (reference sequence). CDR3 sequence (DNA): TGTGCCAGCAGCTTAGGTAGCGGGAGAACGAATGAGCAGTTCTTC. Its protein is CASSLGSGRTNEQFF.

This clone showed up just once. The CDR3 DNA reads as TGTGCCATCAGGGGGGACAGCGTCACCGGGGAGCTGTTTTTT. It codes for CAIRGDSVTGELFF. The V call is TRBV10-3, the J call TRBJ2-2; 7 bases fit TRBD1. The CDR3 is 14 amino acids. Germline CDR1 ENHRY, CDR2 SYGVKD. Trimming cost V 6 bases and J 4 bases; bases outside gene matches: 5.

This chain uses TRBV2 with TRBJ1-1, with 7 bases aligning to TRBD1. Looked up from germline, CDR1 is SNHLY and CDR2 is FYNNEI. The trim removed 5 bases at V and 4 bases at J, leaving 7 bases unmatched. CDR3 length: 14 residues. This CDR3 is CASSLDRSITEAFF. Here the CDR3 DNA reads TGTGCCAGCAGTTTGGACAGGAGTATCACTGAAGCTTTCTTT.

This chain uses TRBV15 with TRBJ2-5, with 10 positions matching TRBD1. The V and J ends lost 1 base and 6 bases, in that order; junction bases with no gene match: 8. Germline values: CDR1 LNHNV, CDR2 YYDKDF (reference sequence). The CDR3 length is 16 residues. CDR3 in amino acids: CATSRGGDRGQKTQYF. The CDR3 DNA reads TGTGCCACCAGCAGAGGAGGAGACAGGGGGCAGAAGACCCAGTACTTC.

The gene calls are TRBV9 and TRBJ2-7; 7 bases map to TRBD1. With V trimmed by 4 bases and J by 0 bases, 10 bases remained unmatched. This CDR3 comprises 16 residues. From germline, CDR1 is SGDLS and CDR2 YYNGEE. The CDR3 spells CASSPRTGFSSYEQYF. CDR3 nucleotides: TGTGCCAGCAGCCCACGGACAGGTTTTAGCTCCTACGAGCAGTACTTC.

This clone was recorded only once. The J gene is TRBJ2-5, the V gene TRBV20-1; D ambiguous. V dropped 1 base and J dropped 8 bases, with 8 bases sitting between them. The CDR3 spans 11 residues. Germline loops: CDR1 DFQATT, CDR2 SNEGSKA (reference sequence). The CDR3 DNA is TGCAGTGCTAGAGTAAAGGAAACCCAGTACTTC. Translation: CSARVKETQYF.

The chain joins TRBV6-6 to TRBJ2-7; D gene uncertain. The CDR3 is 14 residues long. Between the trimmed V and J ends, which lost 6 bases and 2 bases, there was a span of 14 bases. CDR1 is MNHNY, CDR2 SVGAGI, per germline (reference sequence). DNA of the CDR3: TGTGCCAGCAGCCAAAGCGCGTCAGCCTACGAGCAGTACTTC. Its translation: CASSQSASAYEQYF.

This chain connects TRBV6-1 to TRBJ1-3; no firm D call. The V end lost 1 base, the J end lost 2 bases, and 12 bases lay between the germline ends. CDR1 is MNHNS, CDR2 SASEGT, per germline. The CDR3 is made up of 16 amino acids. CDR3 amino acids: CASSEDRLYTGNTIYF. The CDR3 DNA is TGTGCCAGCAGTGAAGATAGACTTTACACTGGAAACACCATATATTTT.